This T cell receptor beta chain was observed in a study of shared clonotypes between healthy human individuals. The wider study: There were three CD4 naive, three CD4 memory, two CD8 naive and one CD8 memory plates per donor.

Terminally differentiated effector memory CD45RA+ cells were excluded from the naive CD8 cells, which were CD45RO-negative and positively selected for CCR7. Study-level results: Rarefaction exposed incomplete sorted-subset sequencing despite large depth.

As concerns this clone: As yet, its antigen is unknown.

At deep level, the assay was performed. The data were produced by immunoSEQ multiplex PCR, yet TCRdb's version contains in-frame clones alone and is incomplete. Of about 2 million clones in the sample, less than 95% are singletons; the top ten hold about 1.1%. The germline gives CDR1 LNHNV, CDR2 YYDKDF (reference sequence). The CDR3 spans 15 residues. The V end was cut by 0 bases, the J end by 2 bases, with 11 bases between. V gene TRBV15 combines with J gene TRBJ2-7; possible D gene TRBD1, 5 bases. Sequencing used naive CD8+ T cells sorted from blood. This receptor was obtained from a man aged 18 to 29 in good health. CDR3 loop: CATSRDMDTAYEQYF. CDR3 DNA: TGTGCCACCAGCAGAGATATGGACACGGCCTACGAGCAGTACTTC.